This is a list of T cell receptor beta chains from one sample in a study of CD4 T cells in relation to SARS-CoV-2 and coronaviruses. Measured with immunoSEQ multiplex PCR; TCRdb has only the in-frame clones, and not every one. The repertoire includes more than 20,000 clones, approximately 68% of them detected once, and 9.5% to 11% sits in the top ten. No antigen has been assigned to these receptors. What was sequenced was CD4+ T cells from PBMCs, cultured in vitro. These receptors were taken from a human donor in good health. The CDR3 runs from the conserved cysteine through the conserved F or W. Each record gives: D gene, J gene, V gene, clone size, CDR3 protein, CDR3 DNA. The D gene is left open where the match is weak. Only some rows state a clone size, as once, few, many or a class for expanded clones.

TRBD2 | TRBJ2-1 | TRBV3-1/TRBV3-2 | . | CASSLGSSGERGQFF | TGTGCCAGCAGCCTTGGGTCTAGCGGCGAGCGGGGGCAGTTCTTC
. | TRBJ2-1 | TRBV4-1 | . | CASSQVGRGNNEQFF | TGCGCCAGCAGCCAAGTGGGGCGGGGAAACAATGAGCAGTTCTTC
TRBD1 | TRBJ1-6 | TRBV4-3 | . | CASSHGTGPNSPLHF | TGCGCCAGCAGCCACGGGACAGGCCCCAATTCACCCCTCCACTTT
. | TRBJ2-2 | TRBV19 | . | CASSTQTVGELFF | TGTGCCAGTAGCACGCAGACCGTGGGGGAGCTGTTTTTT
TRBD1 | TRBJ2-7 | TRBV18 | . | CASSPGQGEAYEQYF | TGTGCCAGCTCACCGGGACAGGGAGAGGCCTACGAGCAGTACTTC
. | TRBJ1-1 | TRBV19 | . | CASSPLGGKGMNTEAFF | TGTGCCAGTAGCCCTTTAGGGGGGAAGGGGATGAACACTGAAGCTTTCTTT
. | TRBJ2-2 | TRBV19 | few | CASSIKGGELFF | TGTGCCAGTAGTATCAAGGGCGGGGAGCTGTTTTTT
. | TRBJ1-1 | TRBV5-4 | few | CASSWGRQGNTEAFF | TGTGCCAGCAGCTGGGGGCGGCAGGGAAACACTGAAGCTTTCTTT
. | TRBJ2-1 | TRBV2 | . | CASSVLEQFF | TGTGCCAGCAGTGTCCTTGAGCAGTTCTTC
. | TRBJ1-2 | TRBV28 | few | CASSLQRNGNYGYTF | TGTGCCAGCAGTTTACAACGGAACGGCAACTATGGCTACACCTTC
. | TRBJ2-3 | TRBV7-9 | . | CASSPAGRDTDTQYF | TGTGCCAGCAGCCCCGCCGGGCGGGACACAGATACGCAGTATTTT
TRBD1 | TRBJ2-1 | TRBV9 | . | CASSVFGQGWDEQFF | TGTGCCAGCAGCGTCTTCGGACAGGGTTGGGATGAGCAGTTCTTC
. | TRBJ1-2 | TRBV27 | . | CASSRYTGNYGYTF | TGTGCCAGCAGTCGATACACCGGGAACTATGGCTACACCTTC
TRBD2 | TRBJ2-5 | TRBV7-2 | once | CASTYTSGREETQYF | TGTGCCAGCACCTATACTAGCGGGAGGGAAGAGACCCAGTACTTC
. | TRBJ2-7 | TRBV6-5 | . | CASTSRGGGYEQYF | TGTGCCAGCACTTCCAGGGGGGGAGGTTACGAGCAGTACTTC
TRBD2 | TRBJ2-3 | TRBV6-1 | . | CASSEFRTSGSTDTQYF | TGTGCCAGCAGTGAATTTAGGACTAGCGGGAGCACAGATACGCAGTATTTT
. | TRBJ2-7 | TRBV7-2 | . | CASSLGTGSPTYEQYF | TGTGCCAGCAGCTTAGGTACAGGGTCCCCGACCTACGAGCAGTACTTC
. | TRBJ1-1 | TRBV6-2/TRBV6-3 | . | CASSDVGDTEAFF | TGTGCCAGCAGCGACGTGGGGGACACTGAAGCTTTCTTT
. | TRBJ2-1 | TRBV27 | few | CASSLFQSSYNEQFF | TGTGCCAGCAGTTTATTTCAGTCCTCCTACAATGAGCAGTTCTTC
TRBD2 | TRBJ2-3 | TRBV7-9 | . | CATSGTGSTDTQYF | TGTGCCACTAGCGGGACCGGGAGCACAGATACGCAGTATTTT
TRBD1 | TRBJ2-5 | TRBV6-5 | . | CASNQGVLQETQYF | TGTGCCAGCAATCAGGGGGTGCTGCAAGAGACCCAGTACTTC
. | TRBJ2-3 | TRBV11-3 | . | CASSFSAGGGADTQYF | TGTGCCAGCAGCTTCTCCGCAGGTGGTGGGGCAGATACGCAGTATTTT
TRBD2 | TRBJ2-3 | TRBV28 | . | CASSLVGGRNTQYF | TGTGCCAGCAGTTTAGTCGGGGGGAGAAATACGCAGTATTTT